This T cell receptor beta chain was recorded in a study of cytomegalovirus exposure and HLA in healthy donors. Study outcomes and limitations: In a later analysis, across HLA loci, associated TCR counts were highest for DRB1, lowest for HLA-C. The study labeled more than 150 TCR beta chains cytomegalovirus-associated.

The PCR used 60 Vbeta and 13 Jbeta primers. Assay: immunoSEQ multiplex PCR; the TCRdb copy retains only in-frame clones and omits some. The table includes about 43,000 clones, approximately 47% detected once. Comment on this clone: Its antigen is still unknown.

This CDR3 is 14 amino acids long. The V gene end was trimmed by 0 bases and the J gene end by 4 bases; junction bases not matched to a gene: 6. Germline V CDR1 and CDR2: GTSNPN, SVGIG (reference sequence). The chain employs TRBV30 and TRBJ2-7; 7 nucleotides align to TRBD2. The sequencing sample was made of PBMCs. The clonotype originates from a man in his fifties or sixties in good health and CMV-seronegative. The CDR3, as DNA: TGTGCCTGGAGTGTACCGGGAGGTCGATACGAGCAGTACTTC. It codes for CAWSVPGGRYEQYF. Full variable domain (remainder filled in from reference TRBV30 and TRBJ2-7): SQTIHQWPATLVQPVGSPLSLECTVEGTSNPNLYWYRQAAGRGLQLLFYSVGIGQISSEVPQNLSASRPQDRQFILSSKKLLLSDSGFYLCAWSVPGGRYEQYFGPGTRLTVT.